The rows below give T cell receptor beta chains drawn from one sample of a study of beta chain features in type 1 diabetes. Produced via immunoSEQ multiplex PCR; TCRdb's table is partial and in-frame only. The table includes some 200,000 clones, roughly 10% detected once. The sample taken for sequencing was central memory CD4+ T cells from blood. Every receptor here comes from a man aged 18 to 35 in good health. CDR3s include the opening cysteine and the closing phenylalanine or tryptophan. Each record gives: CDR3 protein, V gene, J gene, clone size, D gene. A D gene is named only where the DNA matches it firmly. Size values are once, few and many counts, or a class for expanded clones, and some rows have none.

CDR3: CASGGTREQYF
V: TRBV27
J: TRBJ2-5
size: few
D: TRBD2

CDR3: CASSVTELMTQYF
V: TRBV6-1
J: TRBJ2-5
size: few
D: -

CDR3: CASGNEASTDTQYF
V: TRBV5-1
J: TRBJ2-3
size: -
D: -

CDR3: CASSPIGQGRAEQFF
V: TRBV18
J: TRBJ2-1
size: few
D: TRBD1

CDR3: CASSQATQGWAGELFF
V: TRBV4-2
J: TRBJ2-2
size: -
D: -

CDR3: CASREFQETQYF
V: TRBV11-2
J: TRBJ2-5
size: many
D: -

CDR3: CASSRTGAPNYGYTF
V: TRBV19
J: TRBJ1-2
size: -
D: -

CDR3: CASSATGSSSYEQYF
V: TRBV9
J: TRBJ2-7
size: -
D: TRBD1

CDR3: CSVDQDPKQFF
V: TRBV29-1
J: TRBJ2-1
size: few
D: -

CDR3: CSVDYRKETQYF
V: TRBV29-1
J: TRBJ2-5
size: few
D: -

CDR3: CASSLEWGGAYEQYF
V: TRBV7-2
J: TRBJ2-7
size: few
D: -

CDR3: CAWSVIPRGGEQFF
V: TRBV30
J: TRBJ2-1
size: -
D: -

CDR3: CASSMGIDANTEAFF
V: TRBV19
J: TRBJ1-1
size: -
D: -

CDR3: CASSALGWRSSQYF
V: TRBV9
J: TRBJ2-5
size: -
D: -

CDR3: CASSKGNQPQHF
V: TRBV21-1
J: TRBJ1-5
size: -
D: -

CDR3: CASSRHGGEAFF
V: TRBV6-5
J: TRBJ1-1
size: -
D: -

CDR3: CASRTSGRYEQYF
V: TRBV6-5
J: TRBJ2-7
size: -
D: TRBD2

CDR3: CASSLAGTRSYNEQFF
V: TRBV5-4
J: TRBJ2-1
size: -
D: -

CDR3: CAWSGRDRETQYF
V: TRBV30
J: TRBJ2-5
size: -
D: -

CDR3: CAWSVNNRNIQYF
V: TRBV30
J: TRBJ2-4
size: few
D: -

CDR3: CASPCRPYNEQFF
V: TRBV27
J: TRBJ2-1
size: many
D: -

CDR3: CASSIVAGDNYGYTF
V: TRBV19
J: TRBJ1-2
size: -
D: -

CDR3: CASSQTGGGWANVLTF
V: TRBV7-9
J: TRBJ2-6
size: few
D: TRBD1

CDR3: CASSRTSWGTQYF
V: TRBV11-2
J: TRBJ2-5
size: few
D: TRBD2

CDR3: CASRSGTGASTDTQYF
V: TRBV7-2
J: TRBJ2-3
size: few
D: TRBD1

CDR3: CASSQDGGLGTDTQYF
V: TRBV4-3
J: TRBJ2-3
size: few
D: -

CDR3: CASRALQGNSNQPQHF
V: TRBV19
J: TRBJ1-5
size: few
D: TRBD1

CDR3: CASSLRTSGRATKNIQYF
V: TRBV28
J: TRBJ2-4
size: few
D: TRBD2

CDR3: CASTIRGWGANVLTF
V: TRBV5-4
J: TRBJ2-6
size: -
D: -

CDR3: CASSSLDGYEQYF
V: TRBV18
J: TRBJ2-7
size: few
D: -

CDR3: CASSFLAGGEQYF
V: TRBV7-6
J: TRBJ2-7
size: few
D: TRBD2

CDR3: CSVGSSYEQYF
V: TRBV20-1
J: TRBJ2-7
size: many
D: -

CDR3: CASSVEDRELYGYTF
V: TRBV2
J: TRBJ1-2
size: many
D: TRBD1

CDR3: CASSLASSSYNEQFF
V: TRBV6-6
J: TRBJ2-1
size: -
D: -

CDR3: CATSTGGFLGKNIQYF
V: TRBV27
J: TRBJ2-4
size: -
D: -

CDR3: CAWAKPRTGGSEQYF
V: TRBV30
J: TRBJ2-5
size: -
D: TRBD1

CDR3: CASSRTTGGGETQYF
V: TRBV4-1
J: TRBJ2-5
size: few
D: TRBD1

CDR3: CASSLGRFNQPQHF
V: TRBV7-8
J: TRBJ1-5
size: few
D: -

CDR3: CASNRGGSGRETQYF
V: TRBV7-9
J: TRBJ2-5
size: -
D: TRBD2

CDR3: CASSLGPSGTQYF
V: TRBV7-9
J: TRBJ2-3
size: few
D: -

CDR3: CASSAVPGSGETQYF
V: TRBV9
J: TRBJ2-5
size: few
D: -

CDR3: CASSLGPHTGELFF
V: TRBV5-1
J: TRBJ2-2
size: once
D: -

CDR3: CASSSQSEQYF
V: TRBV7-9
J: TRBJ2-7
size: few
D: -

CDR3: CASSTTGFGYEQYF
V: TRBV4-1
J: TRBJ2-7
size: many
D: TRBD1

CDR3: CAWSIGAHNEQFF
V: TRBV30
J: TRBJ2-1
size: many
D: -

CDR3: CASSLVFTEAFF
V: TRBV5-6
J: TRBJ1-1
size: -
D: -

CDR3: CATSRDLGLGRAYEQYF
V: TRBV15
J: TRBJ2-7
size: -
D: -

CDR3: CASSPLPSYEQYF
V: TRBV7-9
J: TRBJ2-7
size: -
D: -

CDR3: CASSQGGNTEAFF
V: TRBV4-1
J: TRBJ1-1
size: -
D: -

CDR3: CASSVYGGNTEAFF
V: TRBV2
J: TRBJ1-1
size: few
D: -

CDR3: CASSPSLGSANNEQFF
V: TRBV28
J: TRBJ2-1
size: many
D: -

CDR3: CASTFGGSSYNEQFF
V: TRBV9
J: TRBJ2-1
size: many
D: -

CDR3: CASGYRGRKNEQFF
V: TRBV6-5
J: TRBJ2-1
size: few
D: TRBD1

CDR3: CASSTRSSGTDTQYF
V: TRBV28
J: TRBJ2-3
size: many
D: -

CDR3: CASSLWTGTSGRGEQYF
V: TRBV28
J: TRBJ2-7
size: many
D: TRBD2

CDR3: CAWSSLQGWDEQYF
V: TRBV30
J: TRBJ2-7
size: few
D: TRBD1

CDR3: CAISDGQGNNQPQHF
V: TRBV10-3
J: TRBJ1-5
size: -
D: -

CDR3: CASSRGGPYEQYF
V: TRBV7-2
J: TRBJ2-7
size: many
D: -

CDR3: CASGGRAGDTDTQYF
V: TRBV5-1
J: TRBJ2-3
size: few
D: -